Listed below are T cell receptor beta chains from one sample, sequenced in a study of cytomegalovirus exposure and HLA in healthy donors. Libraries were prepared by immunoSEQ multiplex PCR; TCRdb keeps only in-frame clonotypes and omits some of them. Of 120,000 or so clones in the sample, over 75% are singletons; the top ten hold roughly 3.7%. The sample comprised PBMCs. The receptor set was obtained from a human donor in good health. The CDR3 runs from the conserved cysteine through the conserved F or W. Fields, in order: D gene, J gene, clone size, V gene, CDR3 protein, CDR3 DNA. The D gene is left open where the match is weak. Size is omitted from some rows. Given values are once, few, many or a class for expanded clones.

D gene: -
J gene: TRBJ2-1
clone size: -
V gene: TRBV2
CDR3 protein: CASSDEGRGGYNEQFF
CDR3 DNA: TGTGCCAGCAGTGATGAGGGCAGGGGTGGGTACAATGAGCAGTTCTTC

D gene: TRBD1
J gene: TRBJ2-7
clone size: -
V gene: TRBV6-1
CDR3 protein: CASSENRGLSNEQYF
CDR3 DNA: TGTGCCAGCAGTGAAAACAGGGGGCTCAGTAACGAGCAGTACTTC

D gene: TRBD1
J gene: TRBJ1-1
clone size: -
V gene: TRBV6-6
CDR3 protein: CASTGTGALIGAFF
CDR3 DNA: TGTGCCAGCACCGGGACAGGAGCTTTGATAGGAGCTTTCTTT

D gene: -
J gene: TRBJ2-3
clone size: few
V gene: TRBV5-6
CDR3 protein: CASSGGLSMDTQYF
CDR3 DNA: TGTGCCAGCAGCGGAGGACTTTCAATGGATACGCAGTATTTT

D gene: TRBD1
J gene: TRBJ2-7
clone size: -
V gene: TRBV5-1
CDR3 protein: CASRRDTGQSLYEQYF
CDR3 DNA: TGCGCCAGCAGACGAGATACGGGACAGTCCCTCTACGAGCAGTACTTC

D gene: -
J gene: TRBJ1-2
clone size: -
V gene: TRBV7-6
CDR3 protein: CASSQPWGDGYTF
CDR3 DNA: TGTGCCAGCAGCCAACCTTGGGGGGATGGCTACACCTTC

D gene: -
J gene: TRBJ1-3
clone size: few
V gene: TRBV7-8
CDR3 protein: CASSPKHSGNTIYF
CDR3 DNA: TGTGCCAGCAGCCCCAAGCACTCTGGAAACACCATATATTTT

D gene: TRBD1
J gene: TRBJ1-2
clone size: -
V gene: TRBV6-1
CDR3 protein: CASSYLQTGVVTF
CDR3 DNA: TGTGCCAGCAGTTATCTCCAGACAGGGGTAGTCACCTTC

D gene: -
J gene: TRBJ1-5
clone size: -
V gene: TRBV19
CDR3 protein: CASSPRTNQPQHF
CDR3 DNA: TGTGCCAGTAGCCCACGGACAAATCAGCCCCAGCATTTT

D gene: TRBD2
J gene: TRBJ2-3
clone size: -
V gene: TRBV5-1
CDR3 protein: CASSSTGGERGDTQYF
CDR3 DNA: TGCGCCAGCAGCTCGACCGGGGGGGAGCGGGGCGATACGCAGTATTTT

D gene: -
J gene: TRBJ2-7
clone size: -
V gene: TRBV7-9
CDR3 protein: CASSSGEGWGLWDEQYF
CDR3 DNA: TGTGCCAGCAGCTCAGGGGAGGGGTGGGGACTTTGGGACGAGCAGTACTTC

D gene: -
J gene: TRBJ2-3
clone size: -
V gene: TRBV7-9
CDR3 protein: CASSSEGDTQYF
CDR3 DNA: TGTGCCAGCAGCTCAGAGGGAGATACGCAGTATTTT

D gene: TRBD1
J gene: TRBJ1-1
clone size: -
V gene: TRBV28
CDR3 protein: CASSSPGQGAGNTEAFF
CDR3 DNA: TGTGCCAGCAGTTCCCCAGGTCAGGGGGCGGGAAACACTGAAGCTTTCTTT

D gene: -
J gene: TRBJ2-7
clone size: -
V gene: TRBV2
CDR3 protein: CASSEELAVRDEQYF
CDR3 DNA: TGTGCCAGCAGTGAAGAGTTAGCGGTCCGTGACGAGCAGTACTTC

D gene: -
J gene: TRBJ1-1
clone size: -
V gene: TRBV6-1
CDR3 protein: CASRRQNLNTEAFF
CDR3 DNA: TGTGCCAGCCGAAGACAGAATTTGAACACTGAAGCTTTCTTT

D gene: -
J gene: TRBJ1-1
clone size: -
V gene: TRBV9
CDR3 protein: CASSAPGGRNTEAFF
CDR3 DNA: TGTGCCAGCAGCGCCCCCGGGGGTAGGAACACTGAAGCTTTCTTT

D gene: TRBD2
J gene: TRBJ2-3
clone size: -
V gene: TRBV2
CDR3 protein: CASSFGEGDTQYF
CDR3 DNA: TGTGCCAGCAGTTTTGGGGAGGGCGATACGCAGTATTTT

D gene: -
J gene: TRBJ2-7
clone size: -
V gene: TRBV18
CDR3 protein: CASSPLGGGASYEQYF
CDR3 DNA: TGTGCCAGCTCACCACTAGGAGGGGGCGCCTCCTACGAGCAGTACTTC

D gene: -
J gene: TRBJ1-1
clone size: few
V gene: TRBV1
CDR3 protein: CTSSQDKGQADTEAFF
CDR3 DNA: TGCACCAGCAGCCAAGATAAAGGACAGGCGGACACTGAAGCTTTCTTT

D gene: -
J gene: TRBJ1-3
clone size: once
V gene: TRBV5-6
CDR3 protein: CASSPAGFWGGNTIYF
CDR3 DNA: TGTGCCAGCAGTCCGGCGGGGTTCTGGGGCGGAAACACCATATATTTT

D gene: -
J gene: TRBJ2-7
clone size: -
V gene: TRBV4-1
CDR3 protein: CASSQDGTPYEQYF
CDR3 DNA: TGCGCCAGCAGCCAAGATGGGACACCCTACGAGCAGTACTTC

D gene: TRBD1
J gene: TRBJ2-2
clone size: -
V gene: TRBV28
CDR3 protein: CASAGTDTGELFF
CDR3 DNA: TGTGCCAGTGCCGGGACAGATACCGGGGAGCTGTTTTTT

D gene: TRBD1
J gene: TRBJ1-1
clone size: -
V gene: TRBV5-1
CDR3 protein: CASSPPDRVNTEAFF
CDR3 DNA: TGCGCCAGCAGCCCGCCGGACAGGGTAAACACTGAAGCTTTCTTT

D gene: -
J gene: TRBJ2-4
clone size: -
V gene: TRBV11-1
CDR3 protein: CASSLGTSKNIQYF
CDR3 DNA: TGTGCCAGCAGCTTAGGGACTTCCAAAAACATTCAGTACTTC

D gene: -
J gene: TRBJ2-7
clone size: -
V gene: TRBV10-2
CDR3 protein: CASGPFEQYF
CDR3 DNA: TGCGCCAGCGGCCCGTTCGAGCAGTACTTC

D gene: TRBD2
J gene: TRBJ2-1
clone size: -
V gene: TRBV7-6
CDR3 protein: CASSSIAGAYNEQFF
CDR3 DNA: TGTGCCAGCAGCTCTATAGCGGGAGCCTACAATGAGCAGTTCTTC

D gene: TRBD1
J gene: TRBJ2-1
clone size: -
V gene: TRBV10-1
CDR3 protein: CASSGDRQGVTSYNEQFF
CDR3 DNA: TGCGCCAGCAGTGGAGACCGTCAGGGGGTTACCTCCTACAATGAGCAGTTCTTC

D gene: -
J gene: TRBJ2-1
clone size: -
V gene: TRBV7-2
CDR3 protein: CASSSTRGLRGNEQFF
CDR3 DNA: TGTGCCAGCAGCTCCACTAGAGGCCTAAGGGGGAATGAGCAGTTCTTC

D gene: TRBD2
J gene: TRBJ2-2
clone size: -
V gene: TRBV6-6
CDR3 protein: CASAPTSGGGPGELFF
CDR3 DNA: TGTGCCAGCGCCCCTACTAGCGGGGGGGGACCCGGGGAGCTGTTTTTT

D gene: -
J gene: TRBJ2-5
clone size: -
V gene: TRBV6-6
CDR3 protein: CASTPRRGETQYF
CDR3 DNA: TGTGCCAGCACTCCCCGGCGGGGAGAGACCCAGTACTTC

D gene: TRBD1
J gene: TRBJ1-2
clone size: few
V gene: TRBV29-1
CDR3 protein: CSVEGTGENGYTF
CDR3 DNA: TGCAGCGTTGAAGGGACAGGGGAGAATGGCTACACCTTC

D gene: TRBD1
J gene: TRBJ2-2
clone size: -
V gene: TRBV4-2
CDR3 protein: CASSRLPPGQGIITTGELFF
CDR3 DNA: TGTGCCAGCAGCCGCCTTCCTCCGGGACAGGGGATCATTACGACCGGGGAGCTGTTTTTT

D gene: TRBD1
J gene: TRBJ1-5
clone size: -
V gene: TRBV9
CDR3 protein: CASSAGQGSNQPQHF
CDR3 DNA: TGTGCCAGCAGCGCTGGACAGGGCAGCAATCAGCCCCAGCATTTT

D gene: -
J gene: TRBJ1-6
clone size: -
V gene: TRBV2
CDR3 protein: CASLTLRINSPLHF
CDR3 DNA: TGTGCCAGCCTTACCTTGAGGATTAATTCACCCCTCCACTTT

D gene: -
J gene: TRBJ2-3
clone size: -
V gene: TRBV7-3
CDR3 protein: CASSLSGGRDTQYF
CDR3 DNA: TGTGCCAGCAGCTTAAGCGGGGGCAGGGATACGCAGTATTTT

D gene: -
J gene: TRBJ1-1
clone size: -
V gene: TRBV9
CDR3 protein: CASSAERAMWNTEAFF
CDR3 DNA: TGTGCCAGCAGCGCCGAGAGGGCTATGTGGAACACTGAAGCTTTCTTT

D gene: TRBD1
J gene: TRBJ1-5
clone size: -
V gene: TRBV28
CDR3 protein: CASKEGAGNQPQHF
CDR3 DNA: TGTGCCAGCAAAGAGGGGGCCGGCAATCAGCCCCAGCATTTT

D gene: TRBD1
J gene: TRBJ2-1
clone size: -
V gene: TRBV19
CDR3 protein: CASRGYWGRDRGSNEQFF
CDR3 DNA: TGTGCCAGTAGGGGATATTGGGGCCGGGACAGGGGAAGCAATGAGCAGTTCTTC

D gene: -
J gene: TRBJ2-1
clone size: -
V gene: TRBV4-1
CDR3 protein: CASSQDPGAKEQFF
CDR3 DNA: TGCGCCAGCAGCCAAGATCCAGGGGCTAAGGAGCAGTTCTTC

D gene: -
J gene: TRBJ2-1
clone size: -
V gene: TRBV27
CDR3 protein: CASSSWGLHEQFF
CDR3 DNA: TGTGCCAGCAGTTCCTGGGGCCTCCATGAGCAGTTCTTC

D gene: TRBD1
J gene: TRBJ1-5
clone size: -
V gene: TRBV28
CDR3 protein: CASSTDRGNQPQHF
CDR3 DNA: TGTGCCAGCAGTACAGACAGGGGAAATCAGCCCCAGCATTTT

D gene: -
J gene: TRBJ1-1
clone size: -
V gene: TRBV30
CDR3 protein: CAWSVNDGTEAFF
CDR3 DNA: TGTGCCTGGAGTGTAAATGACGGGACAGAAGCTTTCTTT

D gene: TRBD1
J gene: TRBJ1-2
clone size: -
V gene: TRBV5-1
CDR3 protein: CASSSTGFGNYGYTF
CDR3 DNA: TGCGCCAGCAGTTCGACAGGGTTCGGTAACTATGGCTACACCTTC

D gene: TRBD2
J gene: TRBJ2-3
clone size: -
V gene: TRBV7-3
CDR3 protein: CASSLSGRPTDTQYF
CDR3 DNA: TGTGCCAGCAGCTTAAGCGGGAGGCCCACAGATACGCAGTATTTT

D gene: TRBD2
J gene: TRBJ2-3
clone size: -
V gene: TRBV5-1
CDR3 protein: CASSQLAGGSDTQYF
CDR3 DNA: TGCGCCAGCAGCCAACTAGCGGGAGGGTCAGATACGCAGTATTTT